A single sample is the source of the 13 T cell receptor beta chains below, sequenced in a study of early T cells in non-severe SARS-CoV-2 infection (dated by TCRdb to about 2021). Library construction relied on 5' RACE. TCRdb names NextSeq 500 as the instrument used. The public reads were run again by TCRdb, first through fastp at Q25 and then through MiXCR, and only productive beta chains were kept. CDR3 protein duplicates are merged, each entry listing the most common genes and DNA. This sample gives roughly 72,000 distinct CDR3 sequences in total; roughly an eighth of them show up just once. The leading ten clones occupy 2.5% to 3.5% of the sample. The sample consisted of whole blood, taken at baseline. Receptor source: an adult who was a healthcare worker with PCR-confirmed SARS-CoV-2 infection or an uninfected control (not recorded which).

This rearrangement joins TRBV20-1 to TRBJ2-7; D perhaps matches TRBD1 (6 bases). V shed 5 bases and J shed 0 bases, with 14 bases lying between them. The CDR3 spans 14 residues. Looked up from germline, CDR1 is DFQATT and CDR2 is SNEGSKA (reference sequence). The CDR3 spells CSAHQGTNSYEQYF. The DNA for the CDR3 is TGCAGTGCTCATCAGGGGACCAACTCCTACGAGCAGTACTTC.

This clonotype was detected ten times or more. V usage is TRBV11-2 and J usage is TRBJ2-3, with D maybe TRBD2 (6 bases). With 4 bases removed from V and 4 bases from J, the gap between germline ends came to 21 bases. The CDR3 contains 17 residues. Germline CDR1 reads SGHAT; CDR2 reads FQNNGV. The CDR3: CASSSPIWQEGSDTQYF. DNA for the CDR3: TGTGCCAGCAGCTCCCCGATTTGGCAGGAGGGGTCAGATACGCAGTATTTT.

This chain joins TRBV29-1 and TRBJ2-3, with D possibly TRBD2 on 6 matching bases. Trimming removed 4 bases at V and 3 bases at J, with 20 bases between. The germline CDR1 and CDR2 sequences are SQVTM and ANQGSEA. The CDR3 spans 16 residues. This CDR3 reads CSVGGTRAGPTDTQYF. CDR3 DNA: TGCAGCGTTGGAGGGACTCGGGCGGGGCCGACAGATACGCAGTATTTT.

This clonotype was seen repeatedly, ten times or more. The DNA of the CDR3 is TGTGCCAGCAGCCCCCCTGAGGGGGGGCGAAGGCGTTCACCCCTCCACTTT. It translates to CASSPPEGGRRRSPLHF. This chain joins TRBV6-5 and TRBJ1-6, with D maybe TRBD1 (6 bases). The ends were cut back, 6 bases at V and 9 bases at J, with 24 bases in the middle. This CDR3 region has 17 residues. Looked up from germline, CDR1 is MNHEY and CDR2 is SVGAGI.

The genes are TRBV6-5 and TRBJ2-1, with 7 bases identical to TRBD2. CDR3 length equals 17 residues. Losses at the gene ends were 0 bases for V and 4 bases for J; bases not matched to a gene: 9. The germline CDR1 and CDR2 sequences are MNHEY and SVGAGI. CDR3 loop: CASSYSKGDYRYNEQFF. CDR3 in DNA: TGTGCCAGCAGTTACTCGAAAGGGGACTATCGATACAATGAGCAGTTCTTC.

The table lists this clonotype with many counts. This chain connects TRBV28 to TRBJ2-7, with D unclear. The CDR3 has 13 amino acids. From germline, CDR1 is MDHEN and CDR2 SYDVKM. Trimming removed 2 bases from V and 7 bases from J, with 12 bases in between. The CDR3 spells CASSLTSRWEQYF. In DNA form, the CDR3 reads TGTGCCAGCAGTTTAACGAGTCGGTGGGAGCAGTACTTC.

The V and J genes are TRBV6-6 and TRBJ2-3; 9 bases match TRBD1. This CDR3 contains 15 residues. V trimming: 1 base; J trimming: 2 bases; junction bases outside the gene matches: 1. Germline V gene lookup returns CDR1 MNHNY and CDR2 SVGAGI (reference sequence). CDR3: CASSYWDRDTDTQYF. CDR3 nucleotides: TGTGCCAGCAGTTACTGGGACAGGGACACAGATACGCAGTATTTT.

This clonotype has more than one count but fewer than ten. The chain uses TRBV24-1 and TRBJ2-5, with TRBD1 matching over 10 bases. V shed 5 bases and J 4 bases; nucleotides not matched to a gene: 9. Per germline, CDR1 KGHDR and CDR2 SFDVKD. The CDR3 length is 16 residues. The CDR3 here is CATSASGTGVRETQYF. The CDR3 region has the DNA TGTGCCACCAGTGCCTCCGGGACAGGGGTCCGAGAGACCCAGTACTTC.

A few counts support this clonotype. The chain is built from TRBV5-1 and TRBJ1-6, with D maybe TRBD1 (5 bases). The CDR3 runs 15 residues. Germline V gene sequence: CDR1 SGHRS, CDR2 YFSETQ. Trimming took off 0 bases at V and 7 bases at J, with 11 bases between the two ends. The CDR3 bases are TGCGCCAGCAGCTTGGTGGGGACCGAGAATTCACCCCTCCACTTT. Its protein product is CASSLVGTENSPLHF.

The V gene is TRBV12-3 or TRBV12-4, the J gene TRBJ2-3, with 8 bases fitting TRBD2. V was pared by 5 bases and J by 3 bases, with 7 bases of the junction left unmatched. The length of the CDR3 is 15 residues. The CDR3 DNA follows: TGTGCCAGCAGTGGACTAGCTGGATTGACAGATACGCAGTATTTT. This gives the protein CASSGLAGLTDTQYF.

The CDR3 is CASSLPGQANYNEQFF. The CDR3 DNA sequence: TGTGCCAGCAGCTTACCCGGACAGGCGAACTACAATGAGCAGTTCTTC. The chain is built from TRBV7-9 and TRBJ2-1; 7 nucleotides align to TRBD1. With 2 bases clipped from V and 3 bases from J, the junction kept 7 bases outside the gene matches. CDR1 SEHNR and CDR2 FQNEAQ come from the germline V gene (reference sequence). This CDR3 has 16 amino acids.

This clonotype showed up just a few times. The CDR3 DNA follows: TGCAGTGCTAGAGATTATCGCGGGAATCTGAACACTGAAGCTTTCTTT. The encoded protein is CSARDYRGNLNTEAFF. V gene TRBV20-1 combines with J gene TRBJ1-1; D remains ambiguous. The germline gives CDR1 DFQATT, CDR2 SNEGSKA (reference sequence). V lost 0 bases and J lost 0, with 14 bases in between. The CDR3 totals 16 residues.

V usage is TRBV5-7 and J usage is TRBJ2-3, with 11 bases lining up with TRBD2. TRBV5-7 is noted as an ORF with a role that remains uncertain. This CDR3 has 18 residues. Unmatched junction bases numbered 7, after V lost 1 base and J lost 0 bases. Here the CDR3 reads CASSLRLAGFLSTDTQYF. Written as DNA, the CDR3 is TGTGCCAGCAGCTTGAGACTAGCGGGGTTTTTAAGCACAGATACGCAGTATTTT.